A single sample gave rise to the 5 T cell receptor beta chains below, sequenced in a study of cytomegalovirus exposure and HLA in healthy donors. The PCR employed 60 Vbeta primers together with 13 Jbeta primers. Sequencing used immunoSEQ multiplex PCR; TCRdb keeps in-frame clones, though not all of them. The data show roughly 150,000 clones, with approximately 78% seen just once and roughly 4% held by the top ten. The sample consisted of PBMCs. The receptors come from a woman between 40 and 55 years old in good health and CMV-seropositive.

The rearrangement uses TRBV14 and TRBJ1-1; D call uncertain. Trimming cost V 6 bases and J 1 base, with 9 bases left between them. The V gene's germline CDR1 is SGHDN and CDR2 FVKESK. This CDR3 contains 13 residues. In nucleotides, the CDR3 is TGTGCCAGCAGTCTCACAGAGAACACTGAAGCTTTCTTT. It specifies CASSLTENTEAFF. Full variable domain (missing parts from reference TRBV14 and TRBJ1-1): EAGVTQFPSHSVIEKGQTVTLRCDPISGHDNLYWYRRVMGKEIKFLLHFVKESKQDESGMPNNRFLAERTGGTYSTLKVQPAELEDSGVYFCASSLTENTEAFFGQGTRLTVV.

This clone occurred a few times. This rearrangement joins TRBV7-2 to TRBJ2-5, with 9 bases matching TRBD1. Germline trimming cut 6 bases from V and 5 bases from J; bases unmatched to any gene: 13. This CDR3 region has 16 residues. From germline, CDR1 is SGHTA and CDR2 FQGNSA. This CDR3 is CASRKPGQGVWETQYF. Written as DNA, the CDR3 is TGTGCCAGCAGAAAACCGGGACAGGGAGTTTGGGAGACCCAGTACTTC.

The gene calls are TRBV7-2 and TRBJ2-2; 11 bases are shared with TRBD2. Trimming removed 0 bases from V and 1 base from J; junction bases left unmatched: 1. The germline V gene has CDR1 SGHTA and CDR2 FQGNSA. The CDR3 consists of 17 residues. As DNA, the CDR3 is TGTGCCAGCAGCTTAGCCGGACTAGCGGGGAACACCGGGGAGCTGTTTTTT. It yields the protein CASSLAGLAGNTGELFF.

This clone came up once. The chain uses TRBV19 and TRBJ2-3; a possible D gene is TRBD2 (7 bases). The V end lost 7 bases, the J end lost 3 bases, and 11 bases lay between the germline ends. Germline-derived CDR1 and CDR2 are LNHDA and SQIVND (reference sequence). The CDR3 is 13 residues long. As DNA, the CDR3 is TGTGCCAGTACTCGGGGGGCGACAGATACGCAGTATTTT. This codes for CASTRGATDTQYF.

The chain carries TRBV2 and TRBJ2-2; the match to TRBD1 covers 7 bases. The CDR3 sequence is 14 residues long. V lost 4 bases to trimming and J lost 6 bases; unmatched junction nucleotides: 5. CDR1 is SNHLY and CDR2 is FYNNEI in the germline V gene. CDR3 nucleotides: TGTGCCAGCAGTGCTGGGACAGCCGCCGGGGAGCTGTTTTTT. It codes for CASSAGTAAGELFF.